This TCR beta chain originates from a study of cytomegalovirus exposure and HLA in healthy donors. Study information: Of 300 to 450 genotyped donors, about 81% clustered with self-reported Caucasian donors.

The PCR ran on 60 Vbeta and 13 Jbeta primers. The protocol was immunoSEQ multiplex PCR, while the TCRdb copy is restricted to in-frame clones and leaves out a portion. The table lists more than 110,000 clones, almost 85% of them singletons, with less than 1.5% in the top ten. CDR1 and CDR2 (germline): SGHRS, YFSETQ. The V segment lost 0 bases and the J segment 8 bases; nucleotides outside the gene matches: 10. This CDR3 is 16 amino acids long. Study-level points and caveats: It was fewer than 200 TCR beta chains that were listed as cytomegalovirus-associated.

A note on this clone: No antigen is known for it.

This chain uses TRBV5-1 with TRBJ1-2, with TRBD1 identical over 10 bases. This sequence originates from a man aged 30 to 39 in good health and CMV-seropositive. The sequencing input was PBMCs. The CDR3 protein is CASSLDGSRDRGGYTF. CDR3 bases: TGCGCCAGCAGCTTGGACGGGAGCCGGGACAGGGGAGGCTACACCTTC.